This TCR beta chain stems from a study of blood T cell repertoires in COVID-19. Per the original methods: Cell counts per sample came from amplifying reference gene primers. Assay: immunoSEQ multiplex PCR; the TCRdb copy retains only in-frame clones and omits some. D and trimming were read from the DNA, whereas the V and J calls and clone size are those reported in that table. The sample shows over 250,000 clones, roughly 85% of them seen only once. The V and J ends lost 5 bases and 2 bases, in that order; junction bases with no gene match: 5. Germline CDR1 reads SGHAT; CDR2 reads FQDESV (reference sequence). The CDR3 runs to 14 residues.

The genes are TRBV11-1 and TRBJ1-2, with 7 bases identical to TRBD1. The origin of this receptor is a man over 45 with active or convalescent COVID-19. The specimen was peripheral blood. The CDR3 DNA reads TGTGCCAGCAGCCCACAGACAGGGAACTATGGCTACACCTTC. The encoded protein is CASSPQTGNYGYTF.